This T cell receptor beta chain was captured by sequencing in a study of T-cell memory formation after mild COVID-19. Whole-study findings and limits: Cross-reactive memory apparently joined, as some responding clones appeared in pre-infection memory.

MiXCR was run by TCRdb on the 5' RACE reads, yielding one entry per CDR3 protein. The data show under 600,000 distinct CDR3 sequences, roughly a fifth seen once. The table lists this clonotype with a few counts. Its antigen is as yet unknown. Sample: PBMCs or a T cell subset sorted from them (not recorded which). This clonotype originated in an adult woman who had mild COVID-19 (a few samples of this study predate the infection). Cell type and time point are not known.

The CDR3 sequence: CASTPLAGLLDTQYF. The DNA for the CDR3 is TGTGCCAGCACCCCACTAGCGGGATTGCTAGATACGCAGTATTTT. The chain employs TRBV27 and TRBJ2-3; the match to TRBD2 covers 10 bases. Germline loops: CDR1 MNHEY, CDR2 SMNVEV (reference sequence). V shed 7 bases, J shed 5 bases, and the junction held 9 bases outside the gene matches. The CDR3 extends over 15 amino acids.